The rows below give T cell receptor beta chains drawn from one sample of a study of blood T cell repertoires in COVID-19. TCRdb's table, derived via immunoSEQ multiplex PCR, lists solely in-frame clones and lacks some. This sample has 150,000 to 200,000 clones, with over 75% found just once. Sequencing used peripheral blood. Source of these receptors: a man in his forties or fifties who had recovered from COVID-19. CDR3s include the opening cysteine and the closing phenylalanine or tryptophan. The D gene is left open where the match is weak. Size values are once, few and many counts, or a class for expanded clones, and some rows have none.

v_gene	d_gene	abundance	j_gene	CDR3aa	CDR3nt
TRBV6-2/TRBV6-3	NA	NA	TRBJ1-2	CASSSTGRRGYTF	TGTGCCAGCAGTTCAACAGGGAGACGAGGCTACACCTTC
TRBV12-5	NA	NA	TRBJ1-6	CASVTPLGGKSSYNSPLHF	TGTGCTAGTGTTACCCCTCTCGGCGGTAAGAGCTCCTATAATTCACCCCTCCACTTT
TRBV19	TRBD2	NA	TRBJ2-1	CASMDGTSGFGEQFF	TGTGCCAGTATGGACGGGACTAGCGGGTTCGGTGAGCAGTTCTTC
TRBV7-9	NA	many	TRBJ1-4	CASSLRQDNEKLFF	TGTGCCAGCAGCTTAAGGCAGGACAACGAAAAACTGTTTTTT
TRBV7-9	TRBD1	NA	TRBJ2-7	CASSLTGISYEQYF	TGTGCCAGCAGCTTGACAGGGATATCCTACGAGCAGTACTTC
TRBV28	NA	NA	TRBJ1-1	CASTTTGVEEAFF	TGTGCCAGCACCACGACGGGGGTTGAGGAAGCTTTCTTT
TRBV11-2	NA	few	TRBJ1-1	CASSLKGSTEAFF	TGTGCCAGCAGCTTAAAGGGGTCCACTGAAGCTTTCTTT
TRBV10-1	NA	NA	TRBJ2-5	CASSPGEETQYF	TGCGCCAGCTCGCCCGGGGAAGAGACCCAGTACTTC
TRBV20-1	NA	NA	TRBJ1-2	CSAREGVGYTF	TGCAGTGCTAGAGAGGGAGTGGGCTACACCTTC
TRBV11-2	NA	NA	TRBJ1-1	CASSFLSRVHTEAFF	TGTGCCAGCAGCTTTCTGTCCAGGGTTCACACTGAAGCTTTCTTT
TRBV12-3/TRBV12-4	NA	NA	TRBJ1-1	CASSLGREAFF	TGTGCCAGCAGTTTAGGGCGGGAAGCTTTCTTT
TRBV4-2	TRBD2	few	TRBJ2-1	CASSQGGEQFF	TGTGCCAGCAGCCAGGGGGGGGAGCAGTTCTTC
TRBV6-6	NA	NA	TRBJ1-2	CASNKERLYGYTF	TGTGCCAGCAACAAGGAAAGACTCTATGGCTACACCTTC
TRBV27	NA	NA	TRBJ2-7	CASSSLDYRGSYEQYF	TGTGCCAGCAGTTCACTAGACTATCGGGGCTCCTACGAGCAGTACTTC
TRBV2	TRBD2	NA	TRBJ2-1	CASSFGMGLAGGDNEQFF	TGTGCCAGCAGTTTTGGAATGGGACTAGCGGGAGGGGACAATGAGCAGTTCTTC
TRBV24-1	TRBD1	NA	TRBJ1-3	CATSADRGAGNTIYF	TGTGCCACCAGTGCCGACAGGGGAGCCGGAAACACCATATATTTT
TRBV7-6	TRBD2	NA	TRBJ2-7	CASSSRLGREEIYEQYF	TGTGCCAGCAGTTCCCGGCTTGGACGGGAGGAGATCTACGAGCAGTACTTC
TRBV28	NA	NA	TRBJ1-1	CASRSAGHTEAFF	TGTGCCAGCAGATCAGCGGGTCACACTGAAGCTTTCTTT
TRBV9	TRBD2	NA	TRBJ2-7	CASSVFPISGMGNEQYF	TGTGCCAGCAGCGTATTCCCGATTAGCGGGATGGGAAACGAGCAGTACTTC
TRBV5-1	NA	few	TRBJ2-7	CASSPMAGSYEQYF	TGCGCCAGCAGCCCTATGGCGGGGTCCTACGAGCAGTACTTC
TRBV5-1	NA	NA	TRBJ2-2	CASSLAQGIGELFF	TGCGCCAGCAGCTTGGCCCAGGGAATCGGGGAGCTGTTTTTT
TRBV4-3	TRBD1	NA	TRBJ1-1	CASSQRWTGGMNTEAFF	TGCGCCAGCAGCCAACGATGGACAGGGGGGATGAACACTGAAGCTTTCTTT
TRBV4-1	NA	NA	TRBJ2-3	CASSHGIFGVADTQYF	TGCGCCAGCAGCCATGGAATCTTCGGAGTCGCAGATACGCAGTATTTT
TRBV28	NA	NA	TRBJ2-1	CASKEWDEQFF	TGTGCCAGCAAGGAGTGGGATGAGCAGTTCTTC
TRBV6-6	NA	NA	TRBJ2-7	CASSYSLSTYEQYF	TGTGCCAGCAGTTACTCGCTAAGTACCTACGAGCAGTACTTC
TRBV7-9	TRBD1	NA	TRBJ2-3	CASSFGQGVDTQYF	TGTGCCAGCAGCTTTGGACAGGGGGTCGATACGCAGTATTTT
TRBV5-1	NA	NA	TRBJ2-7	CASSLAALSSYEQYF	TGCGCCAGCAGCTTGGCCGCGCTAAGCTCCTACGAGCAGTACTTC
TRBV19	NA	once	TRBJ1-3	CASRGGGGRGRNTIYF	TGTGCCAGTCGGGGGGGCGGCGGACGAGGTAGAAACACCATATATTTT
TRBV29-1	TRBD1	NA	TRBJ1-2	CSSGQGAGGYTF	TGCAGCTCGGGACAGGGGGCGGGTGGCTACACCTTC
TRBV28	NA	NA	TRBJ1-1	CASSEHGGGNTEAFF	TGTGCCAGCAGTGAGCACGGGGGGGGGAACACTGAAGCTTTCTTT
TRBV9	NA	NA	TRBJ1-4	CASSITGNSNEKLFF	TGTGCCAGCAGCATTACAGGGAATTCTAATGAAAAACTGTTTTTT
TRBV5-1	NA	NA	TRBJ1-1	CASSVREAGEAFF	TGCGCCAGCAGCGTACGGGAGGCTGGTGAAGCTTTCTTT
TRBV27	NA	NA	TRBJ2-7	CASSLPSRIPYEQYF	TGTGCCAGCAGTTTGCCTAGCAGAATTCCCTACGAGCAGTACTTC
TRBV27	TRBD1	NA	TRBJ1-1	CASGYRGRETEAFF	TGTGCCAGCGGCTACAGGGGGCGGGAAACTGAAGCTTTCTTT
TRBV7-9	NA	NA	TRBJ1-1	CASSLKLTGMVNTEAFF	TGTGCCAGCAGCTTAAAGCTTACAGGAATGGTGAACACTGAAGCTTTCTTT
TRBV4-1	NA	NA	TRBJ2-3	CASSLGELSGTDTQYF	TGCGCCAGCAGCTTAGGCGAACTAAGCGGCACAGATACGCAGTATTTT
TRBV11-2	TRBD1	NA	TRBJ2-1	CASSIGTANNEQFF	TGTGCCAGCAGCATCGGGACAGCAAACAATGAGCAGTTCTTC
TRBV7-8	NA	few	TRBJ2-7	CASTAVRSSYEQYF	TGTGCCAGCACGGCGGTACGGAGCTCCTACGAGCAGTACTTC
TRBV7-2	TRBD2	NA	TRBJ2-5	CASSLVSGIGETQYF	TGTGCCAGCAGCTTAGTTAGCGGGATTGGTGAGACCCAGTACTTC
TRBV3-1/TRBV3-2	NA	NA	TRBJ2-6	CASSPQGGGTGANVLTF	TGTGCCAGCAGCCCCCAAGGAGGGGGCACTGGGGCCAACGTCCTGACTTTC
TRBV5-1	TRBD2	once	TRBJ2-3	CASSLLAGSTDTQYF	TGCGCCAGCAGCCTACTAGCGGGAAGCACAGATACGCAGTATTTT
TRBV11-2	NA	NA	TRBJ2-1	CASSHQGGDNEQFF	TGTGCCAGCAGCCACCAAGGGGGGGACAATGAGCAGTTCTTC
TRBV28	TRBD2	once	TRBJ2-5	CASSGYGGRAASSETQYF	TGTGCCAGCAGTGGGTACGGCGGGAGGGCCGCTAGTTCGGAGACCCAGTACTTC
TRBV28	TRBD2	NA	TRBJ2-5	CASSPASGGGETQYF	TGTGCCAGCAGTCCGGCTTCGGGAGGAGGGGAGACCCAGTACTTC
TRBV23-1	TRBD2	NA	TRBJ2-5	CASPPPLAGGEKETQYF	TGCGCCAGCCCACCCCCACTAGCGGGAGGAGAGAAGGAGACCCAGTACTTC
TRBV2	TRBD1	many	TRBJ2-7	CASSEDGTGGVYEQYF	TGTGCCAGCAGTGAAGACGGGACAGGGGGCGTTTACGAGCAGTACTTC
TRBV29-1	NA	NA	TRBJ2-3	CSVGPQSTDTQYF	TGCAGCGTTGGGCCCCAGAGCACAGATACGCAGTATTTT
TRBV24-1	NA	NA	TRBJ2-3	CATSDSRISTDTQYF	TGTGCCACCAGTGATTCGAGGATCAGCACAGATACGCAGTATTTT
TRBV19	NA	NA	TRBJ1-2	CASSPFSWEGYGYTF	TGTGCCAGTAGTCCTTTTTCCTGGGAGGGCTATGGCTACACCTTC
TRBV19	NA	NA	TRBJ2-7	CASSSREPRAEQYF	TGTGCCAGTAGTAGCCGGGAACCAAGGGCCGAGCAGTACTTC
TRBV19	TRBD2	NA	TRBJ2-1	CASRIAGAGNEQFF	TGTGCCAGTAGAATAGCGGGAGCGGGTAATGAGCAGTTCTTC
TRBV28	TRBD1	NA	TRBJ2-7	CASSLWTGTAAYEQYF	TGTGCCAGCAGTTTATGGACCGGGACAGCGGCCTACGAGCAGTACTTC
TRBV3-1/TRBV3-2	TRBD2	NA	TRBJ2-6	CASSPRTSGISGANVLTF	TGTGCCAGCAGCCCACGAACTAGCGGGATCTCTGGGGCCAACGTCCTGACTTTC
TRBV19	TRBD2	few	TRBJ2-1	CASSPTSGSRNEQFF	TGTGCCAGTAGCCCGACTAGCGGGAGTAGGAATGAGCAGTTCTTC
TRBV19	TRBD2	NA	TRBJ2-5	CASTPSRAGGETQYF	TGTGCCAGTACCCCATCTCGGGCGGGAGGGGAGACCCAGTACTTC
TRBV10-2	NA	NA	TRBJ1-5	CASSDFGISNQPQHF	TGCGCCAGCAGTGACTTCGGGATTAGCAATCAGCCCCAGCATTTT
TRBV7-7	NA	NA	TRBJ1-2	CASRAIHLSYGYTF	TGTGCCAGCAGAGCAATCCATCTTTCCTATGGCTACACCTTC